The 31 T cell receptor beta chains presented below share a single source sample, sequenced in a study of radiation and T cells in renal cell carcinoma. The time point: blood 4 weeks post-SBRT, at nephrectomy. The treatment was: 15 Gy SBRT to primary tumor, nephrectomy 4 weeks later. Using immunoSEQ multiplex PCR, the repertoire was profiled, and TCRdb retains in-frame clones only, with some absent. The table shows roughly 100,000 clones, with roughly 82% occurring only once. The sample in question was blood, obtained from a patient whose treatment included radiotherapy and nephrectomy. The receptors stem from a man aged 60 to 69 with renal cell carcinoma.

J is TRBJ1-5 and V is TRBV6-1, with D perhaps matching TRBD1 (6 bases). CDR3 size: 17 residues. V was pared by 3 bases and J by 0 bases, with 15 bases between. Germline CDR1 and CDR2: MNHNS and SASEGT. The CDR3 DNA follows: TGTGCCAGCAGTGATAAAGGGGGGGTCGATAGCAATCAGCCCCAGCATTTT. Its protein product is CASSDKGGVDSNQPQHF.

J is TRBJ2-1 and V is TRBV13, with D perhaps TRBD2 (6 bases). The CDR3 loop spans 17 amino acids. The V end lost 0 bases, the J end lost 8 bases, and 20 bases lay between the germline ends. Per the germline V gene, CDR1 is PRHDT and CDR2 is FYEKMQ (reference sequence). Written as DNA, the CDR3 is TGTGCCAGCAGCTTAGGCCGCGGGACCCTCGCCTTGGATGAGCAGTTCTTC. This sequence encodes CASSLGRGTLALDEQFF.

The chain joins TRBV5-4 to TRBJ2-1; D unresolved. The germline V and J ends were trimmed by 2 bases and 6 bases, with 6 bases remaining between them. Germline CDR1 and CDR2: SGHNT and YYREEE (reference sequence). This CDR3 contains 12 residues. The CDR3 DNA sequence: TGTGCCAGCAGCTTTACACGCAATGAGCAGTTCTTC. Its translation: CASSFTRNEQFF.

This clone has a single count. This CDR3 is CASSFRPSSGQPQHF. The DNA of the CDR3 is TGTGCCAGCAGCTTCAGACCGTCTTCCGGTCAGCCCCAGCATTTT. The chain joins TRBV5-5 to TRBJ1-5; D gene uncertain. Trimming pared 2 bases from V and 6 bases from J, leaving 15 bases between. The V gene's germline CDR1 is SGHKS and CDR2 YYEKEE (reference sequence). The CDR3 totals 15 residues.

The chain links TRBV2 to TRBJ2-1, with 14 bases matching TRBD2. V gave up 11 bases and J gave up 8 bases; unmatched junction bases: 14. The germline V gene has CDR1 SNHLY and CDR2 FYNNEI. The CDR3 runs 16 residues. As DNA, the CDR3 is TGTGCCCTCCTGGTAGGGGGACTAGCGGGGGTCGATGAGCAGTTCTTC. Its translation: CALLVGGLAGVDEQFF.

The gene calls are TRBV19 and TRBJ2-7, with 10 nucleotides matching TRBD1. Germline loops: CDR1 LNHDA, CDR2 SQIVND (reference sequence). V dropped 3 bases and J dropped 5; count of bases not matched to a gene: 7. The CDR3 is made up of 15 amino acids. The CDR3 spells CASSIIMTGGHEQYF. CDR3 DNA sequence: TGTGCCAGTAGTATTATAATGACAGGGGGCCACGAGCAGTACTTC.

The chain carries TRBV18 and TRBJ1-1, with D possibly being TRBD1 (6 bases). The CDR3 is 15 amino acids. The germline V gene encodes CDR1 KGHSH and CDR2 LQKENI. Trimming left V 3 bases short and J 4 bases short, with 15 bases between. CDR3 in amino acids: CASSPIRGSGTEAFF. The DNA for the CDR3 is TGTGCCAGCTCACCCATAAGGGGGTCCGGCACTGAAGCTTTCTTT.

This chain joins TRBV6-4 and TRBJ2-4; TRBD2 might be the D (5 bases). Trimming took off 11 bases at V and 10 bases at J, with 15 bases between the two ends. Looked up from germline, CDR1 is MRHNA and CDR2 is SNTAGT. This CDR3 comprises 11 residues. CDR3 amino acids: CARVGVGIQYF. CDR3 bases: TGTGCCCGTGTCGGGGTGGGAATTCAGTACTTC.

The gene calls are TRBV9 and TRBJ2-7, with D possibly being TRBD2 (6 bases). The germline gives CDR1 SGDLS, CDR2 YYNGEE. The V end was cut by 3 bases, the J end by 6 bases, with 10 bases between. The CDR3 loop spans 12 amino acids. The CDR3: CASSGRASEQYF. The CDR3 coding sequence is TGTGCCAGCAGCGGGAGGGCAAGCGAGCAGTACTTC.

V usage is TRBV28 and J usage is TRBJ2-7; 8 nucleotides agree with TRBD2. The CDR3 consists of 15 residues. V dropped 5 bases and J dropped 7; count of bases not matched to a gene: 13. Germline CDR1 is MDHEN and CDR2 is SYDVKM. The CDR3 DNA follows: TGTGCCAGCAGTCCTACTAGCGGTTTAGTGTGGGAGCAGTACTTC. Translating it yields CASSPTSGLVWEQYF. The full variable domain, with the rest looked up from reference TRBV28 and TRBJ2-7, is DVKVTQSSRYLVKRTGEKVFLECVQDMDHENMFWYRQDPGLGLRLIYFSYDVKMKEKGDIPEGYSVSREKKERFSLILESASTNQTSMYLCASSPTSGLVWEQYFGPGTRLTVT.

The V and J genes are TRBV5-1 and TRBJ1-2, with a tentative D call TRBD1 (6 bases). Germline CDR1 is SGHRS and CDR2 is YFSETQ. CDR3 length: 16 residues. The V end lost 4 bases, the J end lost 0 bases, and 16 bases lay between the germline ends. As DNA, the CDR3 is TGCGCCAGCAGCACCTCCCGGGACACAACTAACTATGGCTACACCTTC. As protein: CASSTSRDTTNYGYTF.

The V gene is TRBV5-4, the J gene TRBJ1-1; D is unresolved. With 0 bases removed from V and 3 bases from J, the gap between germline ends came to 9 bases. This CDR3 is built from 14 residues. Germline CDR1 and CDR2: SGHNT and YYREEE (reference sequence). The CDR3 DNA reads TGTGCCAGCAGCTTGGATGCCAAAGACACTGAAGCTTTCTTT. This sequence encodes CASSLDAKDTEAFF.

V gene TRBV5-1 combines with J gene TRBJ1-2; TRBD1 is a possible D gene (6 bases). CDR3 length equals 15 residues. V dropped 0 bases and J dropped 2 bases, with 11 bases sitting between them. CDR1 and CDR2 (germline): SGHRS, YFSETQ. The CDR3 bases are TGCGCCAGCAGCTTGGTGGTCGGACAGAACTATGGCTACACCTTC. Its protein is CASSLVVGQNYGYTF. Looking up the rest from reference TRBV5-1 and TRBJ1-2 gives the full variable domain: KAGVTQTPRYLIKTRGQQVTLSCSPISGHRSVSWYQQTPGQGLQFLFEYFSETQRNKGNFPGRFSGRQFSNSRSEMNVSTLELGDSALYLCASSLVVGQNYGYTFGSGTRLTVV.

This clone was found once. The V and J genes are TRBV7-2 and TRBJ2-7, with a possible D match to TRBD2 (6 bases). Trimming pared 5 bases from V and 3 bases from J, leaving 8 bases between. The CDR3 totals 12 residues. Germline V gene lookup returns CDR1 SGHTA and CDR2 FQGNSA. CDR3 bases: TGTGCCAGCAGCCACGGGAGCTACGAGCAGTACTTC. Translated: CASSHGSYEQYF.

The CDR3 here is CASSPGYEQYF. The CDR3 DNA reads TGCGCCAGCAGCCCCGGCTACGAGCAGTACTTC. This sequence joins TRBV5-1 and TRBJ2-7, with D unclear. CDR1 is SGHRS and CDR2 is YFSETQ in the germline V gene. V lost 4 bases to trimming and J lost 3 bases, with 5 bases between them. The length of the CDR3 is 11 residues. The variable domain in full, with the rest retrieved from reference TRBV5-1 and TRBJ2-7, is KAGVTQTPRYLIKTRGQQVTLSCSPISGHRSVSWYQQTPGQGLQFLFEYFSETQRNKGNFPGRFSGRQFSNSRSEMNVSTLELGDSALYLCASSPGYEQYFGPGTRLTVT.

Here the CDR3 reads CASSDRFHGPYNEQFF. CDR3 coding DNA: TGTGCCAGCAGTGACCGGTTCCACGGACCCTACAATGAGCAGTTCTTC. This chain joins TRBV2 and TRBJ2-1; D is uncertain. Germline CDR1 SNHLY, CDR2 FYNNEI. Deletions cut 3 bases from V and 2 bases from J, with 14 bases between. CDR3 length: 16 residues.

This clone came up a few times. The gene calls are TRBV27 and TRBJ1-2; TRBD1 agrees at 7 bases. This CDR3 contains 14 residues. Per the germline V gene, CDR1 is MNHEY and CDR2 is SMNVEV (reference sequence). Trimming cost V 4 bases and J 8 bases; bases outside gene matches: 10. The CDR3 DNA reads TGTGCCAGCAGTTCGCCGTTCAGGGGGAGCGGCTACACCTTC. Its translation is CASSSPFRGSGYTF.

The chain is built from TRBV5-4 and TRBJ1-3; 8 bases fit TRBD1. The germline V gene has CDR1 SGHNT and CDR2 YYREEE (reference sequence). CDR3 length equals 16 residues. V gave up 4 bases and J gave up 0 bases; unmatched junction bases: 6. Written as DNA, the CDR3 is TGTGCCAGCAGCCACGGACAGGGCGACTCTGGAAACACCATATATTTT. Its translation is CASSHGQGDSGNTIYF.

The J gene is TRBJ2-1, the V gene TRBV5-1; TRBD2 aligns across 10 bases. Germline CDR1 is SGHRS and CDR2 is YFSETQ. J lost 0 bases, V lost 0 bases, and 9 bases had no gene match. This CDR3 region has 19 residues. For the CDR3, the DNA is TGCGCCAGCAGCTTGGAACTAGCGGGACAAATTAGCTCCTACAATGAGCAGTTCTTC. This sequence encodes CASSLELAGQISSYNEQFF.

As DNA, the CDR3 is TGTGCCAGCCGACTAGCGCCTAACAATGAGCAGTTCTTC. It codes for CASRLAPNNEQFF. The V gene is TRBV7-2, the J gene TRBJ2-1; 8 nucleotides align to TRBD2. CDR3 length: 13 residues. The V segment lost 8 bases and the J segment 5 bases; nucleotides outside the gene matches: 5. CDR1 is SGHTA and CDR2 is FQGNSA in the germline V gene. The variable domain in full, completed from reference TRBV7-2 and TRBJ2-1, reads GAGVSQSPSNKVTEKGKDVELRCDPISGHTALYWYRQSLGQGLEFLIYFQGNSAPDKSGLPSDRFSAERTGGSVSTLTIQRTQQEDSAVYLCASRLAPNNEQFFGPGTRLTVL.

V gene TRBV18 combines with J gene TRBJ1-2; D possibly corresponds to TRBD1 (6 bases). This CDR3 spans 15 amino acids. The V and J ends lost 1 base and 2 bases respectively, with 11 bases between them. Germline V lookup: CDR1 KGHSH, CDR2 LQKENI. The CDR3 loop reads CASSPQPDSNYGYTF. The CDR3 DNA reads TGTGCCAGCTCACCACAGCCGGACAGCAACTATGGCTACACCTTC.

This chain joins TRBV7-2 and TRBJ1-4; 7 bases are shared with TRBD1. This CDR3 has 18 residues. The trim removed 8 bases at V and 3 bases at J, leaving 18 bases unmatched. CDR1 SGHTA and CDR2 FQGNSA come from the germline V gene. The CDR3 DNA reads TGTGCCAGCTCACCCAGCGGGGTCACAGGGGCTTCTAATGAAAAACTGTTTTTT. Translating gives CASSPSGVTGASNEKLFF. Complete variable domain (other parts from reference TRBV7-2 and TRBJ1-4): GAGVSQSPSNKVTEKGKDVELRCDPISGHTALYWYRQSLGQGLEFLIYFQGNSAPDKSGLPSDRFSAERTGGSVSTLTIQRTQQEDSAVYLCASSPSGVTGASNEKLFFGSGTQLSVL.

This CDR3 reads CASSFTGSGSNEQFF. In DNA, the CDR3 is TGTGCCAGCAGCTTTACCGGTAGCGGGAGTAATGAGCAGTTCTTC. The genes are TRBV7-6 and TRBJ2-1; 9 positions agree with TRBD2. Trimming cost V 3 bases and J 7 bases; bases outside gene matches: 7. Looked up from germline, CDR1 is SGHVS and CDR2 is FNYEAQ. The CDR3 runs to 15 residues.

V and J are TRBV6-6 and TRBJ2-2; 9 nucleotides align to TRBD1. Looked up from germline, CDR1 is MNHNY and CDR2 is SVGAGI (reference sequence). CDR3 size: 16 residues. The V segment lost 6 bases and the J segment 1 base; nucleotides outside the gene matches: 6. The CDR3 DNA reads as TGTGCCAGCAGGCGGGGGACAGGGAAGAACACCGGGGAGCTGTTTTTT. Translating it yields CASRRGTGKNTGELFF.

V is TRBV7-9 and J is TRBJ2-5, with D uncertain. Between the trimmed V and J ends, which lost 5 bases and 4 bases, there was a span of 14 bases. CDR3 length: 14 amino acids. Germline V CDR1 and CDR2: SEHNR, FQNEAQ (reference sequence). The CDR3 region has the DNA TGTGCCAGCAGCCCCTACGGGCCTCGAGAGACCCAGTACTTC. Its protein is CASSPYGPRETQYF.

The rearrangement links TRBV11-2 to TRBJ2-5; the D gene is possibly TRBD1 (5 bases). Germline V gives CDR1 SGHAT, CDR2 FQNNGV. The CDR3 sequence is 16 residues long. Trimming cost V 4 bases and J 2 bases, with 17 bases left between them. CDR3 sequence reads: CASSSRPDSAQETQYF. CDR3 nucleotides: TGTGCCAGCAGCTCCCGCCCCGACAGCGCTCAAGAGACCCAGTACTTC.

This clone appeared once. V is TRBV28 and J is TRBJ2-2, with TRBD1 matching 8 bases. Germline V gene lookup returns CDR1 MDHEN and CDR2 SYDVKM. The CDR3 is made up of 15 amino acids. V shed 5 bases, J shed 5 bases, and the junction held 7 bases outside the gene matches. The CDR3 loop is CASSTGGTATGELFF. CDR3 coding DNA: TGTGCCAGCAGTACAGGGGGGACTGCGACCGGGGAGCTGTTTTTT.

The chain employs TRBV6-5 and TRBJ2-7; no clear D. The ends were cut back, 0 bases at V and 2 bases at J, with 8 bases in the middle. The CDR3 length is 14 residues. Germline V lookup: CDR1 MNHEY, CDR2 SVGAGI. The CDR3 is CASSYSSGAYEQYF. The CDR3 bases are TGTGCCAGCAGTTACTCGAGTGGGGCCTACGAGCAGTACTTC.

The chain links TRBV27 to TRBJ2-7; 9 nucleotides align to TRBD2. V gave up 7 bases and J gave up 6 bases; unmatched junction bases: 7. This CDR3 contains 13 residues. The germline V gene has CDR1 MNHEY and CDR2 SMNVEV (reference sequence). CDR3 nucleotide sequence: TGTGCCAGCAACGAAGCGGGAGGAGGCGAGCAGTACTTC. Amino acids: CASNEAGGGEQYF.

The chain couples TRBV27 to TRBJ2-1; TRBD2 agrees at 8 bases. This CDR3 spans 15 amino acids. Germline CDR1 and CDR2: MNHEY and SMNVEV (reference sequence). The J segment lost 8 bases and the V segment lost 5 bases, leaving 11 bases of the junction unmatched. CDR3 residues: CASSRPGLGLDEQFF. CDR3 sequence (DNA): TGTGCCAGCAGTAGACCGGGACTAGGTTTGGATGAGCAGTTCTTC.

This chain links TRBV27 with TRBJ1-2; 12 bases align to TRBD1. From germline, CDR1 is MNHEY and CDR2 SMNVEV (reference sequence). V trimming: 6 bases; J trimming: 8 bases; junction bases outside the gene matches: 10. The CDR3 sequence is 15 residues long. The CDR3 region is CASSPVRDRGLGYTF. CDR3 nucleotide sequence: TGTGCCAGCAGCCCCGTCCGGGACAGGGGGCTCGGCTACACCTTC.